This T cell receptor (beta chain) was identified during a study of blood T cell repertoires in COVID-19 (dated by TCRdb to about 2020). General notes on the study: Collaborator samples came from the United States, Italy and Spain and covered acute and convalescent phases of COVID-19. The material from the prospective study consisted of cDNA or gDNA derived from T cells, B-cell-depleted T cells, or PBMCs. Subjects who had been exposed to COVID-19, were actively infected with it, or had recovered from it provided the deeply sampled blood TCRbeta repertoires that made up the dataset. The repertoires were released in a freely available public database intended as a resource for research on the immune response to SARS-CoV-2. The samples were drawn from the first 160 participants of the ongoing ImmuneRACE study and from 1,254 subjects provided by 6 global collaborators. A de-identified subject ID, COVID-19 status, age in years and sex were almost always included in the sample metadata. Where available, HLA class I and class II types were obtained from metadata supplied by the sample provider rather than from assay-based typing.

With respect to this clone: Its specific antigen is unknown. No per-base quality is available; no much larger clone lies one base away.

Results and caveats for the whole study, not just this receptor: Clinical and demographic metadata were provided uncurated, with the amount varying by source and participant.

TCRbeta CDR3 regions were amplified from genomic DNA using the immunoSEQ Assay, a bias-controlled multiplex PCR. Regarding the original processing steps: Nucleated cell counts per sample were estimated from amplification of reference gene primers within the assay. To quantify the absolute abundance of each unique TCRbeta CDR3 rearrangement, sequence reads were collapsed and filtered. For each sample, productive Simpson clonality was calculated as the square root of Simpson's diversity index across productive rearrangements. The source is immuneACCESS, and TCRdb retained only in-frame sequences with V and J called. Part of the clones is not carried over; for the studies checked, unresolved V genes explain less than half of this, and the remainder is unexplained. The D gene and trimming were derived from the DNA, and the V and J assignments and clone size from that table. The sample has hundreds of thousands of clones on record, roughly 88% of them singletons. The ten biggest clones cover roughly 4% of the sample.

Collaborating institutions collected whole blood in K2EDTA tubes following their own protocols. For TCRbeta analysis, collaborators shipped samples as frozen whole blood, isolated PBMCs, or DNA extracted from either of those sample types. V is pared back by 5 bases and J by 2 bases, with 10 bases lying between the germline termini. The germline V gene (reference sequence) supplies CDR1 MNHEY and CDR2 SMNVEV. The CDR3, cysteine through phenylalanine, is 14 amino acids long. Only the CDR3 region is kept as DNA, spanning 42 bases read in frame from base 1. This clonotype was obtained from a woman aged 50 to 65 with active or convalescent COVID-19. The chain couples TRBV27 to TRBJ2-1; the D gene is perhaps TRBD1, on 6 matching bases. The sequencing input was peripheral blood. The CDR3 loop reads CASSVRGTYNEQFF. The sequence in DNA is TGTGCCAGCAGTGTCAGGGGCACCTACAATGAGCAGTTCTTC.